This T cell receptor beta chain was recorded in a study of blood T cell repertoires in COVID-19. Study details: Some COVID-19 samples were acute and others convalescent; all came from the United States, Italy and Spain.

V lost 6 bases and J 6 bases, leaving 14 bases between the germline ends. The germline V gene encodes CDR1 ENHRY and CDR2 SYGVKD. The CDR3 totals 13 residues. The repertoire was sequenced with immunoSEQ multiplex PCR; TCRdb's copy has only in-frame clones and lacks some. In the table there are under 300,000 clones, approximately 87% of which are singletons. The chain couples TRBV10-3 to TRBJ1-2; weak D call: TRBD1 (6 bases). This receptor was identified in a man between 60 and 75 years old with acute or convalescent COVID-19. Sequenced sample: peripheral blood. CDR3 protein: CAISLTGPDGYTF. CDR3 bases: TGTGCCATCAGCCTAACAGGGCCGGATGGCTACACCTTC.